The entry that follows covers one T cell receptor beta chain sequence. The CDR3 loop spans 15 amino acids. The germline V gene encodes CDR1 SGHNT and CDR2 YYREEE (reference sequence). V gave up 5 bases and J gave up 0 bases, with 14 bases separating them. Only in-frame clones appear in the TCRdb table, and some are missing; sequencing was by immunoSEQ multiplex PCR. The table includes tens of thousands of clones, 94% detected once. This entry belongs to a study of T cell changes during pregnancy in multiple sclerosis. This TCR came from a female donor with multiple sclerosis, enrolled in a pregnancy study. The chain uses TRBV5-4 and TRBJ2-5; possibly TRBD1 for D (7 bases). The sample in question was CD4+ T cells from peripheral blood mononuclear cells, obtained in the first trimester of pregnancy. CDR3 nucleotide sequence: TGTGCCAGCAGGGAACAGGGGAGGAACCAAGAGACCCAGTACTTC. This codes for CASREQGRNQETQYF.